This T cell receptor beta chain was recovered during a study of graft-versus-host responses after intestinal transplantation. CDR3 length equals 13 residues. Trimming removed 4 bases from V and 10 bases from J, with 11 bases in between. From germline, CDR1 is SGHNT and CDR2 YENEEA. A word on this clone: What it binds is not known.

Data came from immunoSEQ multiplex PCR; TCRdb stores just in-frame clones and leaves some out. The profile covers tens of thousands of clones, with less than 95% appearing a single time and over 0.15% taken by the ten largest. The material was unstimulated CD4+ T cells sorted from spleen or lymph node cells, obtained before transplant. This TCR derives from a human donor who was the organ donor for an intestinal transplant. This chain uses TRBV11-3 with TRBJ1-6, with D hard to call. CDR3 protein: CASSYGEQSPLHF. The CDR3 bases are TGTGCCAGCAGCTACGGGGAACAATCACCCCTCCACTTT.